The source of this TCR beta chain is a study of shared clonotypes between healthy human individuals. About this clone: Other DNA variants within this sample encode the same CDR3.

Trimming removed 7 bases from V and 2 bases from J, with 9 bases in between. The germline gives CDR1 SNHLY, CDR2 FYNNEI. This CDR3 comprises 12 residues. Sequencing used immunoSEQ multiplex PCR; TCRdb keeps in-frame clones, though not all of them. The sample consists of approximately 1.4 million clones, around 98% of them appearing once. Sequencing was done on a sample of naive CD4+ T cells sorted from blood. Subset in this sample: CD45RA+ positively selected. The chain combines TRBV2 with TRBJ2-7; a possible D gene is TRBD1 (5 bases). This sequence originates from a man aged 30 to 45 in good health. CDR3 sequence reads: CASTRQTYEQYF. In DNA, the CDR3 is TGTGCCAGCACAAGACAGACCTACGAGCAGTACTTC.